Shown below are 16 T cell receptor beta chains from a single sample sequenced in a study of blood T cell repertoires in COVID-19. Data came from immunoSEQ multiplex PCR; TCRdb stores just in-frame clones and leaves some out. The sample lists about 440,000 clones, 88% seen once, with over 10% in the top ten. Input material: peripheral blood. All receptors derive from a woman aged 45-60 years with COVID-19, enrolled during active disease.

This chain connects TRBV30 to TRBJ2-7, with 13 bases identical to TRBD2. Germline CDR1 GTSNPN, CDR2 SVGIG (reference sequence). CDR3 length equals 17 residues. Germline trimming cut 4 bases from V and 1 base from J; bases unmatched to any gene: 10. CDR3 in DNA: TGTGCCTGGACTCGGCTCCCGACTAGCGGGGGGTCCTACGAGCAGTACTTC. This translates into CAWTRLPTSGGSYEQYF.

This clone came up once. Other DNA sequences within the sample encode an identical CDR3. The V and J genes are TRBV29-1 and TRBJ1-1; the D gene is possibly TRBD1 (5 bases). This CDR3 spans 12 amino acids. CDR1 and CDR2 (germline): SQVTM, ANQGSEA. V was pared by 3 bases and J by 4 bases, with 9 bases between. CDR3 sequence: CSVERGGTEAFF. The CDR3 bases are TGCAGCGTTGAGCGGGGCGGCACTGAAGCTTTCTTT.

The chain has TRBV13 and TRBJ2-6; 8 bases agree with TRBD1. Germline V gives CDR1 PRHDT, CDR2 FYEKMQ (reference sequence). The CDR3 totals 20 residues. V shed 2 bases, J shed 2 bases, and the junction held 14 bases outside the gene matches. CDR3 region: CASSLNPLRDRRTGANVLTF. CDR3 bases: TGTGCCAGCAGCTTAAACCCACTACGGGACAGGAGGACTGGGGCCAACGTCCTGACTTTC.

The chain is built from TRBV7-9 and TRBJ1-2; no clear D. Germline V CDR1 and CDR2: SEHNR, FQNEAQ (reference sequence). Trimming cost V 5 bases and J 3 bases, with 10 bases left between them. The length of the CDR3 is 13 residues. CDR3 nucleotide sequence: TGTGCCAGCAGCGCCCACGGGGACTATGGCTACACCTTC. Translated, it gives CASSAHGDYGYTF.

The chain uses TRBV4-2 and TRBJ2-4; 10 bases agree with TRBD2. The CDR3 contains 17 residues. CDR1 is LGHNA, CDR2 YNFKEQ, per germline. V was clipped by 1 base and J by 0 bases; unmatched bases: 3. The CDR3, as DNA: TGTGCCAGCAGCCAAGCCTCTAGCGGGGGAGCCAAAAACATTCAGTACTTC. It translates to CASSQASSGGAKNIQYF.

V gene TRBV5-6 combines with J gene TRBJ2-7, with 10 nucleotides matching TRBD1. The V gene end was trimmed by 2 bases and the J gene end by 2 bases; junction bases not matched to a gene: 13. This CDR3 region has 18 residues. Per the germline V gene, CDR1 is SGHDT and CDR2 is YYEEEE. CDR3 loop: CASSFVPGQGPYPYEQYF. CDR3 nucleotide sequence: TGTGCCAGCAGCTTCGTCCCGGGACAGGGGCCTTACCCCTACGAGCAGTACTTC.

Concerning this clone itself: This CDR3 is also generated by other DNA sequences in the sample. This rearrangement joins TRBV6-1 to TRBJ2-3; perhaps TRBD1 as D (5 bases). This CDR3 region has 12 residues. The V end lost 2 bases, the J end lost 5 bases, and 5 bases lay between the germline ends. CDR1 is MNHNS, CDR2 SASEGT, per germline. This chain's CDR3 is CASSEQGDTQYF. The CDR3 nucleotides are TGTGCCAGCAGTGAACAGGGAGATACGCAGTATTTT.

Comments on this clone: This sample includes further DNA sequences coding for the same CDR3. The rearrangement joins TRBV6-5 to TRBJ1-5, with 9 positions matching TRBD1. J was trimmed by 7 bases and V by 4 bases; bases with no gene match: 5. The CDR3 extends over 14 amino acids. Germline CDR1 is MNHEY and CDR2 is SVGAGI. CDR3 sequence reads: CASSSTGGGQPQHF. CDR3 nucleotides: TGTGCCAGCAGTTCCACAGGGGGCGGACAGCCCCAGCATTTT.

This clone appeared a few times. This chain uses TRBV28 with TRBJ2-7; 10 bases align to TRBD1. The CDR3 has 14 residues. Germline loops: CDR1 MDHEN, CDR2 SYDVKM. The junction had 6 bases not matched to a gene; V was cut back by 5 bases and J by 5 bases. DNA for the CDR3: TGTGCCAGCAGTGTCGGACAGGGGGTCCACGAGCAGTACTTC. It encodes CASSVGQGVHEQYF.

The chain recombines TRBV7-2 with TRBJ1-2; 8 bases align to TRBD1. Germline V CDR1 and CDR2: SGHTA, FQGNSA. The CDR3 runs 14 residues. V shed 6 bases and J 1 base; nucleotides not matched to a gene: 4. The CDR3 DNA sequence: TGTGCCAGCAGTAAGGACAGGGTTAACTATGGCTACACCTTC. This codes for CASSKDRVNYGYTF.

This rearrangement joins TRBV29-1 to TRBJ1-2, with TRBD1 identical over 8 bases. V was clipped by 6 bases and J by 4 bases; unmatched bases: 7. This CDR3 spans 13 amino acids. Germline V lookup: CDR1 SQVTM, CDR2 ANQGSEA. For the CDR3, the DNA is TGCAGCGTAGACGACAGGGGTAGCTATGGCTACACCTTC. Amino acids: CSVDDRGSYGYTF.

This chain connects TRBV19 to TRBJ2-7; D is undetermined. With 2 bases removed from V and 2 bases from J, the gap between germline ends came to 10 bases. Germline CDR1 reads LNHDA; CDR2 reads SQIVND (reference sequence). There are 14 residues in the CDR3. The CDR3 DNA reads as TGTGCCAGTAGTATACCTATACCTCCCTACGAGCAGTACTTC. Its protein product is CASSIPIPPYEQYF.

The rearrangement joins TRBV5-1 to TRBJ1-6, with a tentative D call TRBD1 (5 bases). Germline loops: CDR1 SGHRS, CDR2 YFSETQ. The V end lost 1 base, the J end lost 8 bases, and 16 bases lay between the germline ends. The CDR3 covers 16 residues. CDR3: CASSLWGQSSYSPLHF. In DNA, the CDR3 is TGCGCCAGCAGCTTGTGGGGCCAGTCTTCATATTCACCCCTCCACTTT.

The chain uses TRBV28 and TRBJ2-3; TRBD2 matches at 10 bases. Germline CDR1 reads MDHEN; CDR2 reads SYDVKM. The CDR3 runs to 15 residues. V was clipped by 6 bases and J by 4 bases; unmatched bases: 7. CDR3 loop: CASSTGLAFSDTQYF. The CDR3, as DNA: TGTGCCAGCAGCACGGGACTAGCGTTTTCAGATACGCAGTATTTT.

The rearrangement joins TRBV28 to TRBJ1-3, with no clear D. CDR1 is MDHEN, CDR2 SYDVKM, per germline. The CDR3 spans 14 residues. Trimming took off 3 bases at V and 4 bases at J, with 10 bases between the two ends. The CDR3 sequence is CASSFEGEGNTIYF. CDR3 in DNA: TGTGCCAGCAGTTTTGAGGGAGAGGGAAACACCATATATTTT.

The DNA of the CDR3 is TGCGCCAGCAGCCAATCAGGGGCCGAGCAGTACTTC. It codes for CASSQSGAEQYF. The gene calls are TRBV4-1 and TRBJ2-7, with D tentatively TRBD1 (6 bases). V lost 2 bases, J lost 6 bases, and 8 bases lay in between. Germline-derived CDR1 and CDR2 are MGHRA and YSYEKL. CDR3 length equals 12 residues.